This record covers a single T cell receptor beta chain. Its target is not known. This sample's TCRbeta library carried unique molecular identifier barcodes. TCRdb redid the calling of the PCR reads with MiXCR, one entry per CDR3 protein. The sample holds about 870,000 distinct CDR3 sequences; approximately 15% are singletons and the top ten take approximately 4.5%. The data originate from a study of T-cell reconstitution after alpha-beta-depleted transplantation in children. Study-level findings and limits: Among T cells one year after transplant, newly produced cells accounted for most counts and diversity.

The CDR3 is 12 residues long. The ends were cut back, 1 base at V and 5 bases at J, with 5 bases in the middle. From germline, CDR1 is DFQATT and CDR2 SNEGSKA (reference sequence). This specimen was PBMCs, mostly from graft donor cells, taken 360 days after TCRalphabeta/CD19-depleted stem cell transplant. The chain employs TRBV20-1 and TRBJ2-2; D unclear. The TCR comes from a male patient younger than 18 who had a stem cell transplant for acute lymphoblastic leukemia, so the T cells may come from the graft donor. This CDR3 reads CSARAWTGELFF. The CDR3, as DNA: TGCAGTGCTAGAGCATGGACCGGGGAGCTGTTTTTT.